Listed below are T cell receptor beta chains from one sample, sequenced in a study of radiotherapy plus CTLA-4 blockade in lung cancer. The data were produced by immunoSEQ multiplex PCR, yet TCRdb's version contains in-frame clones alone and is incomplete. The table includes 30,000 to 45,000 clones, approximately 77% detected once. Sequenced material: peripheral blood, taken from a patient treated with radiotherapy plus ipilimumab. The receptors come from a human donor with non-small cell lung cancer who had stable disease on radiotherapy plus ipilimumab. Both conserved end residues are part of each CDR3. The D gene is left open where the match is weak. Clone size is shown for a subset of rows, as once, few, many or a class of expanded clone.

TRBD1 . TRBJ1-1 TRBV5-1 CASSLVPAETGARGAFF TGCGCCAGCAGCTTGGTCCCCGCGGAGACAGGGGCGCGGGGGGCTTTCTTT
. . TRBJ1-2 TRBV7-2 CASSPGGGGYTF TGTGCCAGCAGTCCGGGGGGGGGTGGCTACACCTTC
. . TRBJ2-3 TRBV7-3 CASSSQTGADTQYF TGTGCCAGCAGCAGTCAAACGGGGGCAGATACGCAGTATTTT
. . TRBJ1-2 TRBV21-1 CASSKSAWGDGYTF TGTGCCAGCAGCAAATCCGCATGGGGAGATGGCTACACCTTC
. once TRBJ2-2 TRBV9 CASSVYYGELFF TGTGCCAGCAGCGTCTATTACGGGGAGCTGTTTTTT
TRBD1 once TRBJ1-2 TRBV19 CASSFLGTGGSHGYTF TGTGCCAGTAGTTTCCTTGGGACAGGGGGCTCCCATGGCTACACCTTC
TRBD2 . TRBJ2-4 TRBV6-6 CASSYSGGGKNIQYF TGTGCCAGCAGTTACTCCGGGGGGGGCAAAAACATTCAGTACTTC
. . TRBJ2-3 TRBV29-1 CSVGQSTDTQYF TGCAGCGTTGGTCAGAGCACAGATACGCAGTATTTT
TRBD1 . TRBJ2-1 TRBV6-1 CASTLRGQGYNEQFF TGTGCCAGCACCCTTCGGGGACAGGGTTACAATGAGCAGTTCTTC
. . TRBJ2-7 TRBV6-6 CASSYGTTYEQYF TGTGCCAGCAGTTACGGCACAACCTACGAGCAGTACTTC
. . TRBJ1-1 TRBV29-1 CSFLRGPSEAFF TGCAGCTTCTTAAGGGGTCCTAGTGAAGCTTTCTTT
TRBD2 . TRBJ2-1 TRBV5-1 CASSRLAGASSSYNEQFF TGCGCCAGCAGCAGGCTAGCGGGGGCCTCGAGCTCCTACAATGAGCAGTTCTTC
TRBD1 . TRBJ1-1 TRBV5-6 CASSLGMGQRNTEAFF TGTGCCAGCAGCTTGGGCATGGGACAGAGGAACACTGAAGCTTTCTTT
. . TRBJ1-3 TRBV10-2 CASRAPQGYSGNTIYF TGCGCCAGCAGAGCCCCCCAGGGCTACTCTGGAAACACCATATATTTT
TRBD1 . TRBJ2-7 TRBV29-1 CSVSGQDYEQYF TGCAGCGTTTCTGGACAGGATTACGAGCAGTACTTC
. . TRBJ1-2 TRBV18 CASSPLYSGGYTF TGTGCCAGCTCACCACTATATAGCGGTGGCTACACCTTC
. . TRBJ1-6 TRBV18 CASSGGLLPSPLHF TGTGCCAGCTCAGGAGGACTATTACCTTCACCCCTCCACTTT
TRBD1 . TRBJ2-4 TRBV18 CASSLGQGQYF TGTGCCAGCTCATTAGGACAGGGACAGTACTTC
. few TRBJ1-6 TRBV11-3 CASSLASVGGGPPLHF TGTGCCAGCAGCTTAGCCTCCGTGGGAGGTGGACCACCCCTCCACTTT
TRBD2 once TRBJ2-1 TRBV2 CATGWGGSYNEQFF TGTGCCACCGGGTGGGGGGGTTCCTACAATGAGCAGTTCTTC
TRBD1 . TRBJ1-2 TRBV2 CASSGQGGGYTF TGTGCCAGCAGTGGACAGGGCGGAGGCTACACCTTC
TRBD2 . TRBJ2-2 TRBV5-1 CASSLRLRLAGANTGELFF TGCGCCAGCAGCTTGCGGCTTCGGCTAGCGGGGGCCAACACCGGGGAGCTGTTTTTT
. once TRBJ1-1 TRBV2 CASSAKRSTMNTEAFF TGTGCCAGCAGTGCAAAGCGTTCAACGATGAACACTGAAGCTTTCTTT
. . TRBJ1-5 TRBV9 CASSVDPGAQPQHF TGTGCCAGCAGCGTAGACCCAGGGGCTCAGCCCCAGCATTTT
TRBD1 . TRBJ1-5 TRBV27 CASSLQGFGNQPQHF TGTGCCAGCAGTCTACAGGGGTTTGGCAATCAGCCCCAGCATTTT
. . TRBJ2-7 TRBV10-3 CAISEGEAYEQYF TGTGCCATCAGTGAGGGAGAGGCCTACGAGCAGTACTTC
. . TRBJ2-3 TRBV27 CASRAWGRLKQYF TGTGCCAGCCGCGCATGGGGGCGTCTTAAACAGTATTTT
. . TRBJ2-5 TRBV4-3 CASSQVAGWETQYF TGCGCCAGCAGCCAAGTCGCGGGGTGGGAGACCCAGTACTTC
. . TRBJ1-2 TRBV4-1 CASSQDRTDEAWGYTF TGCGCCAGCAGCCAAGACCGGACTGACGAGGCATGGGGCTACACCTTC
. . TRBJ2-6 TRBV7-9 CASSLGGGAGANVLTF TGTGCCAGCAGCTTAGGAGGCGGGGCTGGGGCCAACGTCCTGACTTTC